This T cell receptor beta chain was recorded in a study of T cell responses to AZD1222 COVID-19 vaccine. V lost 4 bases and J lost 1, with 11 bases in between. This CDR3 comprises 14 residues. Germline V gives CDR1 SGHAT, CDR2 FQNNGV. General study results and limits: Clonal diversity was possibly underestimated, and the donors were mostly white British, with more females.

This table comes from immunoSEQ multiplex PCR, and its TCRdb copy is limited to in-frame clones, with some not included. This table has around 150,000 clones, 90% appearing once. Details on this clone: Antigen specificity is unknown.

The material was peripheral blood, obtained on day 0 of AZD1222 vaccination. V gene TRBV11-2 combines with J gene TRBJ2-7; a weak D match, TRBD2 (5 bases). This receptor was taken from an adult in good health. The DNA of the CDR3 is TGTGCCAGCAGCTCCCACCGGGGTTCCTACGAGCAGTACTTC. Its protein product is CASSSHRGSYEQYF. Full variable domain (rest looked up from reference TRBV11-2 and TRBJ2-7): EAGVAQSPRYKIIEKRQSVAFWCNPISGHATLYWYQQILGQGPKLLIQFQNNGVVDDSQLPKDRFSAERLKGVDSTLKIQPAKLEDSAVYLCASSSHRGSYEQYFGPGTRLTVT.